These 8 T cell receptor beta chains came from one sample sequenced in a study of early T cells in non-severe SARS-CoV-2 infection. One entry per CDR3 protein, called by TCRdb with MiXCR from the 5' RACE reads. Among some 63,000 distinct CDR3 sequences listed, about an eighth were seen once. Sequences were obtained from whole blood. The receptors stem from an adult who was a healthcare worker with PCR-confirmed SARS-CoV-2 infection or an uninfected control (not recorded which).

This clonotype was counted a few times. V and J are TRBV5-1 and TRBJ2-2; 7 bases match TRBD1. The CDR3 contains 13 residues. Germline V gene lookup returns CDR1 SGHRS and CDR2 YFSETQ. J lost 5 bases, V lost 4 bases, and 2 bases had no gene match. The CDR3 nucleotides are TGCGCCAGCAGCCAACAGGGGACCGGGGAGCTGTTTTTT. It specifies CASSQQGTGELFF.

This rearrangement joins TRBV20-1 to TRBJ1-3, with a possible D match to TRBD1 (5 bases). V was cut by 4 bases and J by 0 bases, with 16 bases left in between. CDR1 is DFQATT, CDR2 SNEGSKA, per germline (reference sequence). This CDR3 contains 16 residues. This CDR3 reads CSAKAQGRSSGNTIYF. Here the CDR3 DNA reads TGCAGTGCTAAGGCTCAGGGCCGGAGCTCTGGAAACACCATATATTTT.

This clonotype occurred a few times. CDR3 amino acids: CASTALSGSITEAFF. CDR3 in DNA: TGTGCCAGTACCGCGTTATCCGGGAGTATCACTGAAGCTTTCTTT. V gene TRBV19 combines with J gene TRBJ1-1; D unresolved. The germline V gene has CDR1 LNHDA and CDR2 SQIVND (reference sequence). The length of the CDR3 is 15 residues. V shed 7 bases and J shed 4 bases, with 19 bases lying between them.

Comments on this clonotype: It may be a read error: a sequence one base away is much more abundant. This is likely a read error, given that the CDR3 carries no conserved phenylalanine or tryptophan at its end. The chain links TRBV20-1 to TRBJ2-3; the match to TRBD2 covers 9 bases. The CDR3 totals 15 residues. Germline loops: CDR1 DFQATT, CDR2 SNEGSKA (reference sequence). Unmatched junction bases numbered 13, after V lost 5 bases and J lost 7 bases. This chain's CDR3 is CSASPAGGDRHTQYI. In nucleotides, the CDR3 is TGCAGTGCTTCCCCGGCGGGGGGGGACCGACATACGCAGTATATT.

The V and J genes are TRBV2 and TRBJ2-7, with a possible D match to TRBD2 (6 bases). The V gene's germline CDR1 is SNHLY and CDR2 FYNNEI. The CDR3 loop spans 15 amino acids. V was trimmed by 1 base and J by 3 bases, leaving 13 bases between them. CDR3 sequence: CASSEGVGGGYEQYF. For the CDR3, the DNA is TGTGCCAGCAGTGAAGGAGTCGGGGGAGGCTACGAGCAGTACTTC.

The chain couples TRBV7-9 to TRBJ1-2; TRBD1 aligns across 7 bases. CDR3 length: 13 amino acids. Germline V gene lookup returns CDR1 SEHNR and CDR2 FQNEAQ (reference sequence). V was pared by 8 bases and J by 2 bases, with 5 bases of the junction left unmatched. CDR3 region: CASGDRANYGYTF. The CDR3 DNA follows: TGTGCCAGCGGCGACAGGGCAAACTATGGCTACACCTTC.

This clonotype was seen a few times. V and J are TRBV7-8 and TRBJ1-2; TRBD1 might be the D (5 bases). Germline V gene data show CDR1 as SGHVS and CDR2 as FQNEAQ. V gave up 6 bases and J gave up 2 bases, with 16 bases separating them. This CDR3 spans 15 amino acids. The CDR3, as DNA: TGTGCCAGCAGTCCTCGCCTTAACAGGAACTATGGCTACACCTTC. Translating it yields CASSPRLNRNYGYTF.

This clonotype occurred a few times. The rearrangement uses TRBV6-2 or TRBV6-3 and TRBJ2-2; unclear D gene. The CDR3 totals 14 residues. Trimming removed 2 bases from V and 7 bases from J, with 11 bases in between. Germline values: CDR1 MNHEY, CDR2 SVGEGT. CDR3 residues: CASSYKTLHGELFF. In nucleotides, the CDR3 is TGTGCCAGCAGTTACAAAACCCTCCACGGGGAGCTGTTTTTT.